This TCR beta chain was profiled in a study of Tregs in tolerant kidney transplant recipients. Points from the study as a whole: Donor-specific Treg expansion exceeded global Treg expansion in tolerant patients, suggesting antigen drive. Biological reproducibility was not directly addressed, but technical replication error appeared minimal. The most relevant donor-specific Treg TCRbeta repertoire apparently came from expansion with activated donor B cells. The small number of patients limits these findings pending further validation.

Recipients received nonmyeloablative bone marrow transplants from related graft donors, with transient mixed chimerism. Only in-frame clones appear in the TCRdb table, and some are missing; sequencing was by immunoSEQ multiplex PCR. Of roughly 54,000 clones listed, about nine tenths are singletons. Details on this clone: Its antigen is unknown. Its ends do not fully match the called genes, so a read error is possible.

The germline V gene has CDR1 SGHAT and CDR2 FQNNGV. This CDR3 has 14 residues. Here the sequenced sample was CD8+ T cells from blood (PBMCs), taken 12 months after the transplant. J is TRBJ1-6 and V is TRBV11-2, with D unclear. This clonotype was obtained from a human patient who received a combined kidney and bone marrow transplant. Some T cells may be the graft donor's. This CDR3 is CASSLGPNNSPLHF. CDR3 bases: TGTGCCAGCAGCTTAGGGCCAAACAATTCCCCCCTCCACTTT. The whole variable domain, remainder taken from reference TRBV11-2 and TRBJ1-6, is EAGVAQSPRYKIIEKRQSVAFWCNPISGHATLYWYQQILGQGPKLLIQFQNNGVVDDSQLPKDRFSAERLKGVDSTLKIQPAKLEDSAVYLCASSLGPNNSPLHFGNGTRLTVT.